The 20 T cell receptor beta chains in this list originate from one sample, sequenced in a study of cytomegalovirus exposure and HLA in healthy donors. The PCR contained 60 Vbeta and 13 Jbeta primers. Using immunoSEQ multiplex PCR, the repertoire was profiled, and TCRdb retains in-frame clones only, with some absent. This sample has fewer than 250,000 clones; roughly 86% occur once, and the top ten carry roughly 3.1%. Material for sequencing was PBMCs. These receptors were collected from a middle-aged man in good health and CMV-seropositive.

The V and J genes are TRBV7-2 and TRBJ2-7, with D unresolved. This CDR3 has 11 amino acids. Per the germline V gene, CDR1 is SGHTA and CDR2 is FQGNSA. Between the trimmed V and J ends, which lost 5 bases and 4 bases, there was a span of 6 bases. The CDR3 DNA reads TGTGCCAGCAGCCTTTTGTACGAGCAGTACTTC. Translating it yields CASSLLYEQYF.

The J gene is TRBJ2-1, the V gene TRBV5-8, with 7 bases lining up with TRBD2. CDR1 is SGHTS, CDR2 YDEGEE, per germline. Trimming took 4 bases from V and 2 from J; bases not matched to a gene: 3. The CDR3 has 14 residues. The CDR3 is CASSTGLAYNEQFF. Written as DNA, the CDR3 is TGTGCCAGCAGCACTGGACTAGCCTACAATGAGCAGTTCTTC.

The chain employs TRBV9 and TRBJ2-2, with no clear D. In germline, CDR1 is SGDLS, CDR2 YYNGEE. V lost 5 bases and J lost 2, with 4 bases in between. There are 12 residues in the CDR3. CDR3 sequence: CASRANTGELFF. CDR3 DNA sequence: TGTGCCAGCAGAGCAAACACCGGGGAGCTGTTTTTT.

This chain connects TRBV28 to TRBJ2-7; 8 nucleotides agree with TRBD1. The CDR3 consists of 15 residues. The J segment lost 1 base and the V segment lost 1 base, leaving 3 bases of the junction unmatched. CDR1 and CDR2 from the germline V gene are MDHEN and SYDVKM. For the CDR3, the DNA is TGTGCCAGCAGTTTATATACAGGGGGGTCCTACGAGCAGTACTTC. Its translation is CASSLYTGGSYEQYF.

This sequence joins TRBV7-8 and TRBJ1-1; tentative D call: TRBD1 (5 bases). The CDR3 has 15 residues. Germline CDR1 is SGHVS and CDR2 is FQNEAQ. The V end lost 1 base, the J end lost 5 bases, and 14 bases lay between the germline ends. The chain's CDR3 is CASSLVEVGGTEAFF. CDR3 nucleotide sequence: TGTGCCAGCAGCTTAGTGGAGGTGGGGGGTACTGAAGCTTTCTTT.

V usage is TRBV5-1 and J usage is TRBJ2-1, with 12 bases that match TRBD2. The germline V gene has CDR1 SGHRS and CDR2 YFSETQ. The V and J ends lost 4 bases and 4 bases, in that order; junction bases with no gene match: 12. The CDR3 is made up of 18 amino acids. The DNA of the CDR3 is TGCGCCAGCAGCGCCCGACTTGGACTAGCGGGACCTTACAATGAGCAGTTCTTC. Translated: CASSARLGLAGPYNEQFF.

V and J are TRBV7-3 and TRBJ1-1; tentative D call: TRBD1 (6 bases). The germline V gene has CDR1 SGHTA and CDR2 FQGTGA. The germline V and J ends were trimmed by 5 bases and 1 base, with 8 bases remaining between them. This CDR3 contains 13 residues. The CDR3: CASSVGQNTEAFF. CDR3 nucleotide sequence: TGTGCCAGCAGCGTGGGACAGAACACTGAAGCTTTCTTT.

The chain combines TRBV5-5 with TRBJ1-2; 12 bases are shared with TRBD1. CDR3 size: 15 residues. Trimming took 4 bases from V and 7 from J; bases not matched to a gene: 8. Germline lookup yields CDR1 SGHKS and CDR2 YYEKEE (reference sequence). Written as DNA, the CDR3 is TGTGCCAGCAGCCCGATGGGACAGGGGGCCGGTGGCTACACCTTC. The encoded protein is CASSPMGQGAGGYTF.

This clone was recorded a few times. The chain couples TRBV27 to TRBJ2-7; D gene uncertain. CDR3 size: 13 residues. CDR1 and CDR2 from the germline V gene are MNHEY and SMNVEV (reference sequence). Trimming left V 3 bases short and J 3 bases short, with 9 bases between. In nucleotides, the CDR3 is TGTGCCAGCAGTTTCGGAGCCAACTACGAGCAGTACTTC. As protein: CASSFGANYEQYF.

V and J are TRBV6-7 and TRBJ1-2; TRBD1 agrees at 7 bases. TRBV6-7 is filed as an ORF, its function uncertain. This CDR3 region has 13 residues. Trimming removed 5 bases from V and 0 bases from J; junction bases left unmatched: 0. CDR3 amino acids: CASSTGANYGYTF. DNA for the CDR3: TGTGCCAGCAGTACAGGGGCTAACTATGGCTACACCTTC.

The chain couples TRBV19 to TRBJ1-1; TRBD1 agrees at 10 bases. The CDR3 spans 12 residues. Germline V gene sequence: CDR1 LNHDA, CDR2 SQIVND (reference sequence). Germline trimming cut 5 bases from V and 10 bases from J; bases unmatched to any gene: 4. The CDR3, as DNA: TGTGCCAGTAGTCCGGGACAGGGGAGAGCTTTCTTT. This encodes CASSPGQGRAFF. The variable domain in full, completed from reference TRBV19 and TRBJ1-1, reads DGGITQSPKYLFRKEGQNVTLSCEQNLNHDAMYWYRQDPGQGLRLIYYSQIVNDFQKGDIAEGYSVSREKKESFPLTVTSAQKNPTAFYLCASSPGQGRAFFGQGTRLTVV.

V and J are TRBV9 and TRBJ1-3; 9 positions match TRBD1. The length of the CDR3 is 15 residues. The ends lost 3 bases at V and 3 bases at J; junction bases unmatched: 4. From germline, CDR1 is SGDLS and CDR2 YYNGEE. Here the CDR3 reads CASSARDRDGNTIYF. CDR3 nucleotide sequence: TGTGCCAGCAGCGCCCGGGACAGGGATGGAAACACCATATATTTT.

A single count supports this clone. The chain is built from TRBV15 and TRBJ2-1; tentative D call: TRBD2 (5 bases). The CDR3 has 21 residues. Looked up from germline, CDR1 is LNHNV and CDR2 is YYDKDF (reference sequence). Trimming took 1 base from V and 0 from J, leaving 25 bases between them. Written as DNA, the CDR3 is TGTGCCACCAGCAGAGGCCTTACTAGTTCCCAACCGGTGGGCTCCTACAATGAGCAGTTCTTC. It is translated as CATSRGLTSSQPVGSYNEQFF. The full variable domain, in which reference TRBV15 and TRBJ2-1 provide the parts outside the CDR3, is DAMVIQNPRYQVTQFGKPVTLSCSQTLNHNVMYWYQQKSSQAPKLLFHYYDKDFNNEADTPDNFQSRRPNTSFCFLDIRSPGLGDTAMYLCATSRGLTSSQPVGSYNEQFFGPGTRLTVL.

This chain joins TRBV7-6 and TRBJ2-3; D remains ambiguous. Germline-derived CDR1 and CDR2 are SGHVS and FNYEAQ. The CDR3 totals 12 residues. V was clipped by 1 base and J by 7 bases, with 6 bases between them. The CDR3 protein is CASSLGGNTQYF. The CDR3 coding sequence is TGTGCCAGCAGCTTAGGCGGAAATACGCAGTATTTT.

The V call is TRBV7-9, the J call TRBJ1-6; maybe TRBD1 (6 bases). Per germline, CDR1 SEHNR and CDR2 FQNEAQ (reference sequence). The V end lost 1 base, the J end lost 7 bases, and 17 bases lay between the germline ends. This CDR3 spans 17 amino acids. The CDR3 region is CASSLDRTEPRNSPLHF. Here the CDR3 DNA reads TGTGCCAGCAGCTTAGACCGGACAGAGCCACGGAATTCACCCCTCCACTTT.

The rearrangement joins TRBV7-2 to TRBJ2-5; TRBD1 might be the D (6 bases). This CDR3 comprises 15 residues. Deletions cut 3 bases from V and 4 bases from J, with 15 bases between. Per germline, CDR1 SGHTA and CDR2 FQGNSA. The CDR3 DNA is TGTGCCAGCAGCTTCGGACAGCGATTAGGAGAGACCCAGTACTTC. Translation: CASSFGQRLGETQYF. The full variable domain, with the rest looked up from reference TRBV7-2 and TRBJ2-5, is GAGVSQSPSNKVTEKGKDVELRCDPISGHTALYWYRQSLGQGLEFLIYFQGNSAPDKSGLPSDRFSAERTGGSVSTLTIQRTQQEDSAVYLCASSFGQRLGETQYFGPGTRLLVL.

The genes are TRBV28 and TRBJ1-1; TRBD1 aligns across 7 bases. V lost 6 bases, J lost 6 bases, and 7 bases stayed unmatched. Germline values: CDR1 MDHEN, CDR2 SYDVKM. The CDR3 is made up of 13 amino acids. The CDR3 DNA is TGTGCCAGCAGGGAGACAGGGAAGGCTGAAGCTTTCTTT. Amino acid sequence: CASRETGKAEAFF.

This clone showed up just a few times. The gene calls are TRBV15 and TRBJ1-2; the D gene is possibly TRBD1 (5 bases). V lost 3 bases, J lost 1 base, and 15 bases lay in between. The CDR3 covers 16 residues. Per germline, CDR1 LNHNV and CDR2 YYDKDF (reference sequence). This chain's CDR3 is CATSSGAGDLNYGYTF. CDR3 nucleotide sequence: TGTGCCACCAGCAGCGGAGCGGGGGATCTTAACTATGGCTACACCTTC.

The chain has TRBV6-5 and TRBJ2-5; D possibly corresponds to TRBD1 (6 bases). The end of the DNA fits TRBJ2-7 better, so the J call may be wrong. Germline CDR1 is MNHEY and CDR2 is SVGAGI. CDR3 length: 14 residues. The CDR3 here is CASSSRGDSYEQYF. The CDR3 coding sequence is TGTGCCAGCAGTTCCAGGGGTGATTCCTACGAGCAGTACTTC.

This clone has a single count. The chain links TRBV4-1 to TRBJ1-2, with unresolved D. V lost 1 base and J lost 5, with 11 bases in between. The CDR3 sequence is 14 residues long. From germline, CDR1 is MGHRA and CDR2 YSYEKL. The CDR3 sequence is CASSQARQFYGYTF. DNA for the CDR3: TGCGCCAGCAGCCAAGCCAGGCAGTTTTATGGCTACACCTTC.